This T cell receptor beta chain was documented in a study of vaccination and CD4 T cells after COVID-19. Turning to the study itself: At a median about 72 days (range 14 to 241) after dose two, post-vaccine samples were obtained.

About this clonotype itself: Its antigen is not identified.

Treatment indicated: roughly ten-day PBMC culture with coronavirus spike peptide pools or control peptides (ViraFEST assay). This CDR3 spans 13 amino acids. The germline CDR1 and CDR2 sequences are DFQATT and SNEGSKA (reference sequence). The ends were cut back, 3 bases at V and 7 bases at J, with 15 bases in the middle. The Oncomine TCR Beta short-read assay sequenced DNA from cultured CD4+ T cells. TCRdb reanalysed the PCR reads using MiXCR and keeps one entry per CDR3 protein. The data contain roughly 13,000 distinct CDR3 sequences, around 53% of them singletons. This clonotype originated in a human donor who had recovered from COVID-19. This material consisted of CD4+ T cells from blood, cultured in vitro, taken before SARS-CoV-2 vaccination. This chain uses TRBV20-1 with TRBJ1-2; no reliable D call. CDR3 bases: TGCAGTGCTAGTCTAGGCGCGATGGGTGGCTACACCTTC. As protein: CSASLGAMGGYTF.